Following are 2 T cell receptor beta chains from one sample sequenced in a study of blood T cell repertoires in COVID-19. Produced via immunoSEQ multiplex PCR; TCRdb's table is partial and in-frame only. The data contain 100,000 to 150,000 clones, around 89% of them singletons. The sample comprised peripheral blood. Receptors were obtained from a man in his 70s with active or convalescent COVID-19.

This chain links TRBV9 with TRBJ2-1; D gene ambiguous. Between the trimmed V and J ends, which lost 3 bases and 3 bases, there was a span of 4 bases. This CDR3 region has 12 residues. The germline CDR1 and CDR2 sequences are SGDLS and YYNGEE. The CDR3 is CASSAGYNEQFF. CDR3 DNA sequence: TGTGCCAGCAGCGCCGGCTACAATGAGCAGTTCTTC.

V is TRBV28 and J is TRBJ1-2; D ambiguous. Germline V gene data show CDR1 as MDHEN and CDR2 as SYDVKM. The V and J ends lost 4 bases and 4 bases respectively, with 19 bases between them. CDR3 length: 16 amino acids. Here the CDR3 reads CASSSVTIGVRYGYTF. CDR3 bases: TGTGCCAGCAGTTCAGTAACAATCGGGGTGCGCTATGGCTACACCTTC.